This T cell receptor (beta chain) was documented in a study of OX40 agonist ivuxolimab in advanced cancers. Regarding the complete study: Ivuxolimab was a fully human IgG2 agonistic monoclonal antibody targeting the costimulatory receptor OX40 (CD134). The point of sequencing TCRbeta in the periphery was to test whether ivuxolimab changed TCR sequence diversity and drove clonal T-cell expansion. The monotherapy dose-escalation portion (N of about 50 patients) of the phase I ivuxolimab trial is reported in the paper. A male proportion of 82.7% and a mean age of around 60 years, ranging from roughly 23 to 90, were recorded for the dose-escalation cohort. Partial responses occurred in three dose-escalation patients, of whom one had hepatocellular carcinoma and two had cutaneous melanoma. Of the 52 patients in dose escalation, about 20 had hepatocellular carcinoma, some 15 had melanoma, 9 had renal cell carcinoma and 9 had head and neck cancer. Patients were allowed to have had prior anti-PD-1, anti-PD-L1 or anti-CTLA-4 therapy, and 40% of the dose-escalation patients had been treated with checkpoint inhibitors. Intravenous ivuxolimab was administered to patients every 2 weeks at six dose levels: 0.01, 0.1, 0.3, 1.5, 3 and 10 mg/kg.

Study-wide conclusions, independent of this receptor: After ivuxolimab, more expanded clones were found on average in CD8+ T cells than in CD4+ T cells. In the 0.1-3.0 mg/kg groups, partial responders were among the patients with the lowest normalized peripheral clonal expansion, particularly in CD8+ T cells. At doses of 0.1 to 3.0 mg/kg, clonal expansion of both CD4+ and CD8+ blood T cells was observed from baseline to week 6. Which antigens the clonally expanded peripheral T cells were specific for was not determined. Low levels of normalized T-cell clonal expansion were also seen in some patients who did not respond.

V is cut by 6 bases and J by 8 bases, and the space between the germline ends is 19 bases. Measured from the cysteine to the phenylalanine, the CDR3 is 14 residues long. Just CDR3 DNA is preserved here, 42 bases in frame from base 1. From the germline V gene, CDR1 is MNHEY and CDR2 is SVGAGI. Genomic DNA was isolated from the sorted cells so that the TCRbeta CDR3 region could be sequenced. The immunoSEQ Assay was used for sequencing of TCRbeta CDR3 regions. In its TCRdb copy, this immuneACCESS table keeps in-frame sequences only and misses some clones. Where compared with another copy, unresolved V genes explain less than half of these, and the others have no known cause. Counted in this sample were tens of thousands of clones; roughly four fifths of them appeared once. Jointly, the top ten make up under 2% of the sample. The trial excluded patients who had a history of autoimmune disease or who were on systemic immunosuppression. In every dose cohort, peripheral blood was drawn for TCR sequencing at baseline, cycle 4 day 1, and cycle 7 day 1. Samples came from an open-label, multicenter, first-in-human phase I dose-escalation trial of ivuxolimab. Adults with locally advanced or metastatic melanoma, renal cell, hepatocellular, or head and neck squamous cell carcinoma were enrolled in the trial. Before TCR sequencing, CD4+ T cells and CD8+ T cells were sorted from peripheral blood as separate populations.

About this clone: Its recognized antigen is unknown. No base qualities exist here, and no much larger clone lies one base off it.

The chain is encoded by TRBV6-5 joined to TRBJ1-2, and possibly TRBD1, on 6 matching bases. The receptor comes from an adult with an advanced solid tumor such as melanoma, head and neck, liver or kidney cancer. Sample: CD4+ or CD8+ T cells sorted from blood, taken in a trial of the OX40 agonist ivuxolimab. The DNA reads as follows: TGTGCCAGCAGAGTAGACAGGACCCCCTCGGGCTACACCTTC. Protein translation: CASRVDRTPSGYTF.